The clone carrying this T cell receptor beta chain was observed once. These data originate in a study of T cell changes during pregnancy in multiple sclerosis. Using immunoSEQ multiplex PCR, the repertoire was profiled, and TCRdb retains in-frame clones only, with some absent. The top ten clones hold approximately 0.39% of a sample with under 50,000 clones, roughly nine tenths of them seen once. The ends lost 2 bases at V and 4 bases at J; junction bases unmatched: 11. CDR3 size: 16 residues. From germline, CDR1 is GTSNPN and CDR2 SVGIG (reference sequence). This rearrangement joins TRBV30 to TRBJ2-3; 8 bases are shared with TRBD2. The receptor's source is a female donor in good health, enrolled as a control in a pregnancy study. The source was CD4+ T cells from peripheral blood mononuclear cells, collected in the second trimester of pregnancy. The CDR3 coding sequence is TGTGCCTGGAGTCATCGACTAGCGCCGAACGCAGATACGCAGTATTTT. Its translation is CAWSHRLAPNADTQYF.